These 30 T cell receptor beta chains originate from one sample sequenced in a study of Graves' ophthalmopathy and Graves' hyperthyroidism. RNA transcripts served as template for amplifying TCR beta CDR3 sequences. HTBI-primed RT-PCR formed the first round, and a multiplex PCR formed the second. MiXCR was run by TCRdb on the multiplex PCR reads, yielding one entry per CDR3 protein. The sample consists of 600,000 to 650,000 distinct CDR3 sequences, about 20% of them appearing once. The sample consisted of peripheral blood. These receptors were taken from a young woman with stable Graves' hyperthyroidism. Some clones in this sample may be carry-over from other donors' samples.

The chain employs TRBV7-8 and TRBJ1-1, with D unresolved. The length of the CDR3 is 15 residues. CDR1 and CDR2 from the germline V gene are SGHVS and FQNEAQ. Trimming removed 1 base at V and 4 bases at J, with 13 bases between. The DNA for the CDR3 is TGTGCCAGCAGCTTAGAGGTGGGCATGGGCACTGAAGCTTTCTTT. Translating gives CASSLEVGMGTEAFF.

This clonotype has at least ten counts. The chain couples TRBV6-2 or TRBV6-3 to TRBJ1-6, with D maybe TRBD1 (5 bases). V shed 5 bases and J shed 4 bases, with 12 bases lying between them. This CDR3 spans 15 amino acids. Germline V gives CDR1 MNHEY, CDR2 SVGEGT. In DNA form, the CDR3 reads TGTGCCAGCAGTCTCGACAGACCTTATAATTCACCCCTCCACTTT. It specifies CASSLDRPYNSPLHF.

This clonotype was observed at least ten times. As DNA, the CDR3 is TGTGCCAGCAGTTACTCGACGGGGGACGAGCAGTACTTC. This gives the protein CASSYSTGDEQYF. The V gene is TRBV6-5, the J gene TRBJ2-7; tentative D call: TRBD2 (6 bases). The CDR3 runs to 13 residues. Germline V gene data show CDR1 as MNHEY and CDR2 as SVGAGI. Trimming removed 0 bases from V and 5 bases from J, with 8 bases in between.

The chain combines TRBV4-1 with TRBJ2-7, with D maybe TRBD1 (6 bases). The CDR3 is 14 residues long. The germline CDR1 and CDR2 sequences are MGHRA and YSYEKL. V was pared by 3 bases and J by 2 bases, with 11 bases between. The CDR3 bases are TGCGCCAGCAGCCAGGACAGTCCTACCTACGAGCAGTACTTC. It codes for CASSQDSPTYEQYF.

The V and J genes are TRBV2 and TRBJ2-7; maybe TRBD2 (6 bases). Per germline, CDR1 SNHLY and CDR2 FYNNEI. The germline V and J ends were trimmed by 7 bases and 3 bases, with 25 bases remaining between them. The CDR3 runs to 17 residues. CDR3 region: CASTDGGRGLSDYEQYF. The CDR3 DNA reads TGTGCCAGCACCGACGGGGGAAGAGGGTTGTCGGACTACGAGCAGTACTTC.

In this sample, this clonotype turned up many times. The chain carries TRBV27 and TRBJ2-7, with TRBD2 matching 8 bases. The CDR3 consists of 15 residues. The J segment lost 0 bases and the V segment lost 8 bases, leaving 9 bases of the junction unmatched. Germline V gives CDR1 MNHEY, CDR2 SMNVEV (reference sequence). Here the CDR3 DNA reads TGTGCCAGCGCTCTTGCGGGGGGAAGCTCCTACGAGCAGTACTTC. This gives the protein CASALAGGSSYEQYF.

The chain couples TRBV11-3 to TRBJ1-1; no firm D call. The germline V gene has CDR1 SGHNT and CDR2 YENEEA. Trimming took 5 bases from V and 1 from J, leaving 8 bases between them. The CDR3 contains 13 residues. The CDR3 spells CASSVQTNTEAFF. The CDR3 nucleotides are TGTGCCAGCAGCGTGCAGACGAACACTGAAGCTTTCTTT.

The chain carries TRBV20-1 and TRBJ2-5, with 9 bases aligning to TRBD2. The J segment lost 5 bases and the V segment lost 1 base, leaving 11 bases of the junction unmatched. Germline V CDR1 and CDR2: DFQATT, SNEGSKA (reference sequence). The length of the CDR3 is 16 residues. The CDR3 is CSARGRRGGLEETQYF. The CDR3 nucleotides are TGCAGTGCTAGAGGGCGGCGGGGGGGGTTGGAGGAGACCCAGTACTTC.

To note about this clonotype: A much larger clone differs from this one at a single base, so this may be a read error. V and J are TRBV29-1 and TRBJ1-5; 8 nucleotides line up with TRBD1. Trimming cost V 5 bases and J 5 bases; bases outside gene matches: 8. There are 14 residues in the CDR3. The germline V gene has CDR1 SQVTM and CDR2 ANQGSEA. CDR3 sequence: CSVSTGGMDQPQHF. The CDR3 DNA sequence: TGCAGCGTTTCTACAGGGGGAATGGATCAGCCCCAGCATTTT.

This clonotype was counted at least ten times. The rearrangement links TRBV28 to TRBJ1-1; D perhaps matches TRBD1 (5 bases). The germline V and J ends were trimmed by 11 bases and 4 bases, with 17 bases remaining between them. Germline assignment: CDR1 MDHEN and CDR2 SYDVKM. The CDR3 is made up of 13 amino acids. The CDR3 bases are TGTGCCCTCTCGGGGGGGGTGGGCACTGAAGCTTTCTTT. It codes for CALSGGVGTEAFF.

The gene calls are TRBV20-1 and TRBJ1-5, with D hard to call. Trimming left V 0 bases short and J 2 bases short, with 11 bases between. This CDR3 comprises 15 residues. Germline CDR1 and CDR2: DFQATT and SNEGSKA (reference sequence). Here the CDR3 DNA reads TGCAGTGCTAGAGATCCCACCCTGGGCAATCAGCCCCAGCATTTT. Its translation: CSARDPTLGNQPQHF.

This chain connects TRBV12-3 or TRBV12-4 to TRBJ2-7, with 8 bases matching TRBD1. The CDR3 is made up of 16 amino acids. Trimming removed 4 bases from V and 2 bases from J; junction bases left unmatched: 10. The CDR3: CASSSPSSGQAYEQYF. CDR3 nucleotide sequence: TGTGCCAGCAGTTCCCCCTCCTCGGGACAGGCCTACGAGCAGTACTTC.

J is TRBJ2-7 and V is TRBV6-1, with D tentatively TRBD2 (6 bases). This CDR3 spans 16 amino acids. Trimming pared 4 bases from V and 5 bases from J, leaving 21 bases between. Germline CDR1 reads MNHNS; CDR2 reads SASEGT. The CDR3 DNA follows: TGTGCCAGCAGTGGTGCTGAGGGACTCGACCTAAACGAGCAGTACTTC. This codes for CASSGAEGLDLNEQYF.

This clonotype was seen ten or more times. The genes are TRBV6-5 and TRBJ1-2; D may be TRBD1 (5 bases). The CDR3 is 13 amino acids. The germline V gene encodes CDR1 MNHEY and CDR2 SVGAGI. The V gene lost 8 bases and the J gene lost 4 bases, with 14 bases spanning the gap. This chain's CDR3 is CASGSGQSYGYTF. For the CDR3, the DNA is TGTGCCAGCGGATCGGGGCAGAGCTATGGCTACACCTTC.

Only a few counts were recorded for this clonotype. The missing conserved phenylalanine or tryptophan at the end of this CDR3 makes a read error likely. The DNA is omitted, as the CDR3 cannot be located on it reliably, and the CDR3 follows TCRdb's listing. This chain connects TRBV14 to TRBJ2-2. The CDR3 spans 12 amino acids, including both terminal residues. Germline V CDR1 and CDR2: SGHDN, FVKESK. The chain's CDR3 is CASSQGAGELCL.

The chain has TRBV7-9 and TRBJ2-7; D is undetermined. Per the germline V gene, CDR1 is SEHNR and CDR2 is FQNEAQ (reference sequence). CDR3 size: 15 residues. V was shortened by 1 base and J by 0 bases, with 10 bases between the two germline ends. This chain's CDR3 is CASSLDGLSSYEQYF. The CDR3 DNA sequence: TGTGCCAGCAGCTTAGACGGGTTAAGCTCCTACGAGCAGTACTTC.

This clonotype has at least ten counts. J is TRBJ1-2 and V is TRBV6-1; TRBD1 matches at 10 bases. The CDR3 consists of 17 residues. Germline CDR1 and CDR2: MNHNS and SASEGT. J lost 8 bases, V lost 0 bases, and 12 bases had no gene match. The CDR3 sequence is CASSEALHGQGVYGYTF. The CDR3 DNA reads TGTGCCAGCAGTGAAGCGCTTCATGGACAGGGGGTATACGGCTACACCTTC.

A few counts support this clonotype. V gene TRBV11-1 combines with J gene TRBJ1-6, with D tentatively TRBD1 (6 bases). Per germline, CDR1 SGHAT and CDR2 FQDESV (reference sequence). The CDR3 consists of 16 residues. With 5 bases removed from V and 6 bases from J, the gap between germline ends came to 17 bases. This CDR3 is CASSKRPRGGNSPLHF. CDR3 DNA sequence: TGTGCCAGCAGCAAAAGACCCAGGGGTGGTAATTCACCCCTCCACTTT.

The CDR3 nucleotides are TGTGCCAGCAGTATATCGGGGGGGTCGGTAGGGTACGAGCAGTACTTC. As protein: CASSISGGSVGYEQYF. V and J are TRBV25-1 and TRBJ2-7; TRBD2 matches 8 bases. The CDR3 sequence is 16 residues long. From germline, CDR1 is MGHDK and CDR2 SYGVNS. Germline trimming cut 5 bases from V and 4 bases from J; bases unmatched to any gene: 13.

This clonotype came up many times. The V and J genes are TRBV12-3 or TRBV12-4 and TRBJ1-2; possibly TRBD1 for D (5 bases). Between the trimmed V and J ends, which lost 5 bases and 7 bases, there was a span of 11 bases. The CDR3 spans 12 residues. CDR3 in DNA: TGTGCCAGCAGTGAAAGCGGGGGTGGCTACACCTTC. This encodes CASSESGGGYTF.

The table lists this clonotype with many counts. The CDR3 region is CASSRLAGRNEQYF. The CDR3 DNA reads as TGTGCCAGCAGCCGACTAGCGGGAAGGAACGAGCAGTACTTC. The chain combines TRBV7-6 with TRBJ2-7, with TRBD2 matching over 11 bases. The CDR3 contains 14 residues. The V segment lost 5 bases and the J segment 5 bases; nucleotides outside the gene matches: 5. Looked up from germline, CDR1 is SGHVS and CDR2 is FNYEAQ.

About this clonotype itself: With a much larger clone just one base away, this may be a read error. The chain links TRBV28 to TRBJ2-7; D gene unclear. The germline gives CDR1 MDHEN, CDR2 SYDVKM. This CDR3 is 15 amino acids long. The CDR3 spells CASSLYDAANYEQHF. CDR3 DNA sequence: TGTGCCAGCAGTTTATACGACGCAGCCAACTACGAGCAGCACTTC.

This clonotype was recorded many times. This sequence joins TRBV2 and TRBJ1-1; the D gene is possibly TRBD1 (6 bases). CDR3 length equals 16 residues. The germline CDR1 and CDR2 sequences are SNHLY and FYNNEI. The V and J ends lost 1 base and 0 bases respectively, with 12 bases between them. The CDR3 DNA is TGTGCCAGCAGTGAAGACAGGGAGCTTTTGAACACTGAAGCTTTCTTT. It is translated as CASSEDRELLNTEAFF.

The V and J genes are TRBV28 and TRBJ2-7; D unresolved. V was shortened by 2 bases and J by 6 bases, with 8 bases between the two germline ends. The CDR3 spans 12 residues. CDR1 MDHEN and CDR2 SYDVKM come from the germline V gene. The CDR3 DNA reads TGTGCCAGCAGTTTACCGTTGGGCGAGCAGTACTTC. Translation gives CASSLPLGEQYF.

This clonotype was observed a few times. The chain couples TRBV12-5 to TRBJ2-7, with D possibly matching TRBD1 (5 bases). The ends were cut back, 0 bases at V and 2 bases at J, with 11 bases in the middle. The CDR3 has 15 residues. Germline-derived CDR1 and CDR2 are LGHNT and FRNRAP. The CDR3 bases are TGTGCTAGTGGTTTGGTCAGGGCCGTTACCTACGAGCAGTACTTC. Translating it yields CASGLVRAVTYEQYF.

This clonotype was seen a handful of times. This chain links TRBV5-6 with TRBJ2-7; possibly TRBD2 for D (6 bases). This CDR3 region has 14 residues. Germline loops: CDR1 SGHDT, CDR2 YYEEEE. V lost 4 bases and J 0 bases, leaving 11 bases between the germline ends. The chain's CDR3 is CASSGASDSYEQYF. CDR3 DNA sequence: TGTGCCAGCAGCGGCGCTAGCGACTCCTACGAGCAGTACTTC.

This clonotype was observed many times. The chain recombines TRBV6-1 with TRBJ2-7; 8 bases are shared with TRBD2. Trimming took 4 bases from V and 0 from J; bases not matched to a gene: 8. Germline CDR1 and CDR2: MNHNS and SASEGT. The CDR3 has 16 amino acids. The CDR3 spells CASSAGGLLSSYEQYF. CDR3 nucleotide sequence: TGTGCCAGCAGTGCGGGGGGGCTGCTAAGCTCCTACGAGCAGTACTTC.

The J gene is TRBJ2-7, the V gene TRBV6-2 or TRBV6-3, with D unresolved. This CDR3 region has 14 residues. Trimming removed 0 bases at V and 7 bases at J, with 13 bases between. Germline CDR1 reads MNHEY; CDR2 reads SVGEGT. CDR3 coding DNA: TGTGCCAGCAGTTACTCGATTGTATCGCGGGAGCAGTACTTC. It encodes CASSYSIVSREQYF.

The chain's CDR3 is CASSWSTGVRTYGYTF. The DNA for the CDR3 is TGTGCCAGCAGCTGGTCCACAGGTGTTCGTACCTATGGCTACACCTTC. J is TRBJ1-2 and V is TRBV11-2; tentatively, D is TRBD1 (5 bases). This CDR3 spans 16 amino acids. The V and J ends lost 4 bases and 4 bases respectively, with 19 bases between them. Looked up from germline, CDR1 is SGHAT and CDR2 is FQNNGV.

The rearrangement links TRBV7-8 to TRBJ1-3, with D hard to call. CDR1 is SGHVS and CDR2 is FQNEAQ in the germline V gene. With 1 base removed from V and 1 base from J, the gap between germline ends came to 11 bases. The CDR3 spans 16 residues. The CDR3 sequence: CASSLGPRMSGNTIYF. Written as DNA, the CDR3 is TGTGCCAGCAGCTTAGGCCCCCGGATGTCTGGAAACACCATATATTTT.